This T cell receptor beta chain was found in a study of cytomegalovirus exposure and HLA in healthy donors. CDR3 size: 15 residues. Trimming at V came to 5 bases and at J to 5 bases, leaving 7 bases not matched to a gene. The V gene's germline CDR1 is MDHEN and CDR2 SYDVKM. PCR used 60 Vbeta primers and 13 Jbeta primers. Repertoires were generated with immunoSEQ multiplex PCR, while TCRdb's copy carries only in-frame clones and drops some. This sample has about 150,000 clones, with approximately 69% found just once. Sequenced sample: PBMCs. V gene TRBV28 combines with J gene TRBJ2-2; the match to TRBD1 covers 8 bases. This receptor was obtained from a man between 25 and 39 years old in good health and CMV-seronegative. CDR3 DNA sequence: TGTGCCAGCAGTCACGACAGGGGTGCGACCGGGGAGCTGTTTTTT. This gives the protein CASSHDRGATGELFF.